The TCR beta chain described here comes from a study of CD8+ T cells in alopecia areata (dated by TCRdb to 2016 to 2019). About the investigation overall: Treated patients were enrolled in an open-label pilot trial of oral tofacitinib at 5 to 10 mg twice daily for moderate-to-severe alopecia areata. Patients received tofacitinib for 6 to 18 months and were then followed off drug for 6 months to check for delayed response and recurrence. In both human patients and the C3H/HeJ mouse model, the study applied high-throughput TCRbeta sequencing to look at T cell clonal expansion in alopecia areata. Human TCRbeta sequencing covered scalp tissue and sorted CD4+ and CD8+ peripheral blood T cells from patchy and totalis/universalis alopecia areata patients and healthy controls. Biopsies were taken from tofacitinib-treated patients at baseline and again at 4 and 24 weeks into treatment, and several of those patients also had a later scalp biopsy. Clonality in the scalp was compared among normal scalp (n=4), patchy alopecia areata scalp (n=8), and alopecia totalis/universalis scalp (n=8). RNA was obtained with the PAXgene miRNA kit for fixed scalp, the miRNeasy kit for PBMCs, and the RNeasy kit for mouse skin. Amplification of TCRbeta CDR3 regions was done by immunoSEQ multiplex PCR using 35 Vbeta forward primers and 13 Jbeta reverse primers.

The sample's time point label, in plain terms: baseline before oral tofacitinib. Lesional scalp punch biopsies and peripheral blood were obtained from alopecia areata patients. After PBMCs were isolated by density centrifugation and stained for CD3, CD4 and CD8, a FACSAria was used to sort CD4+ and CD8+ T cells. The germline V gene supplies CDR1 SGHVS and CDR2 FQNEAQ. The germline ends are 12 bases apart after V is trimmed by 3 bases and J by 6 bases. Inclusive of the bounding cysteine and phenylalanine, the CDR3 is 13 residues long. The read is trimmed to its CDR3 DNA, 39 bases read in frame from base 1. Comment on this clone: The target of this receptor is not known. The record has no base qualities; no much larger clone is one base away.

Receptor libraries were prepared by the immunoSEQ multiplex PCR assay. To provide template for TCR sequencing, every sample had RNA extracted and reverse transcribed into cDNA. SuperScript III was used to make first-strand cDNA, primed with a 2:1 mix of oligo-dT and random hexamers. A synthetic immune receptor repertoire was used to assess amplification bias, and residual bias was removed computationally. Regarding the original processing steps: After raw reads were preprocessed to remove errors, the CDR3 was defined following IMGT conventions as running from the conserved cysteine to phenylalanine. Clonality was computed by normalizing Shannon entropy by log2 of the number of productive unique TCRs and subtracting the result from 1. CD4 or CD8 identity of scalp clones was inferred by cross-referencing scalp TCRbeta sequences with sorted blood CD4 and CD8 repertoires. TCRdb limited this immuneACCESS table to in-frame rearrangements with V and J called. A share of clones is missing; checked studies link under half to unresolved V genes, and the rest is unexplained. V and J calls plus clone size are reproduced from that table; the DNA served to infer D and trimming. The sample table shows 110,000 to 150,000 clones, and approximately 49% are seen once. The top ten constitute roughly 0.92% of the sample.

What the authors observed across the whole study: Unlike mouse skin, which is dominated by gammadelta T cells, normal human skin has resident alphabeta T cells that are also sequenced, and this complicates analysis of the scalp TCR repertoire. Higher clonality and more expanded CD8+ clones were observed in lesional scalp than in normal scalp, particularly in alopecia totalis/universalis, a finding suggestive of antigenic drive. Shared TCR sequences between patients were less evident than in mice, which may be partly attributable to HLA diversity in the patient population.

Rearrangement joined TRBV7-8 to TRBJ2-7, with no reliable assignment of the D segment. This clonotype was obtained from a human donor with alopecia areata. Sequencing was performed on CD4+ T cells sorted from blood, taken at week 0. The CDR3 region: CASSFASSFEQYF. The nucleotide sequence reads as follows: TGTGCCAGCAGCTTCGCCTCTAGTTTCGAGCAGTACTTC. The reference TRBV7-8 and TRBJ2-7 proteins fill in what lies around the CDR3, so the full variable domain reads GAGVSQSPRYKVAKRGQDVALRCDPISGHVSLFWYQQALGQGPEFLTYFQNEAQLDKSGLPSDRFFAERPEGSVSTLKIQRTQQEDSAVYLCASSFASSFEQYFGPGTRLTVT.